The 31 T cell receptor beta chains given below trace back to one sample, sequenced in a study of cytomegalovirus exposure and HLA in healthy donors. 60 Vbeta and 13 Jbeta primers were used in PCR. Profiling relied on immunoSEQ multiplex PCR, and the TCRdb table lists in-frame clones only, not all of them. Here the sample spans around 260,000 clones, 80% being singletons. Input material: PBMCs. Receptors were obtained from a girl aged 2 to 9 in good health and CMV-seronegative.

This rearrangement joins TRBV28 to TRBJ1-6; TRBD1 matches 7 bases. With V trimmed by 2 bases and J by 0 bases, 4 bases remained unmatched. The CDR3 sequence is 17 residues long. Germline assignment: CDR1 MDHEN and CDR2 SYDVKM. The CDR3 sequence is CASSLDRDSSYNSPLHF. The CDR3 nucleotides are TGTGCCAGCAGTTTAGACAGGGATAGCTCCTATAATTCACCCCTCCACTTT.

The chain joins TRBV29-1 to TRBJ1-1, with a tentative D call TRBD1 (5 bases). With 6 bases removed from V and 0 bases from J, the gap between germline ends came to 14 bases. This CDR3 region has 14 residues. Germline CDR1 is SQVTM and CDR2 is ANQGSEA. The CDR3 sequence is CSVIDSFMNTEAFF. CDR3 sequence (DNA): TGCAGCGTCATAGACAGCTTCATGAACACTGAAGCTTTCTTT.

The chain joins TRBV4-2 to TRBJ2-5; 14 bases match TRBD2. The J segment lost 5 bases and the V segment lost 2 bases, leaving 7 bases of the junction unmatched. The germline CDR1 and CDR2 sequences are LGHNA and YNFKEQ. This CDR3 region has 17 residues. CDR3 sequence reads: CASSQKTSGRAGETQYF. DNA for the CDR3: TGTGCCAGCAGCCAAAAGACTAGCGGGAGGGCCGGGGAGACCCAGTACTTC.

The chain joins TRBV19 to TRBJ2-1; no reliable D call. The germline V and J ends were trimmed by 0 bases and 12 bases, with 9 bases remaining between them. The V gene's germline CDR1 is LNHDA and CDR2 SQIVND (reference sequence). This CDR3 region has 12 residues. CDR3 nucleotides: TGTGCCAGTAGTATAGAAGGAGTCGTGCAGTTCTTC. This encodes CASSIEGVVQFF.

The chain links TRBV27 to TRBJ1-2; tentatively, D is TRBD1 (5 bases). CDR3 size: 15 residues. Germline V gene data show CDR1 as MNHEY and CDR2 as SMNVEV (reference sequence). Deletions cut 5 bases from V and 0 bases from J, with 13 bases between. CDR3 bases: TGTGCCAGCAGTGGGGCAGCCTTTACTAACTATGGCTACACCTTC. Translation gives CASSGAAFTNYGYTF.

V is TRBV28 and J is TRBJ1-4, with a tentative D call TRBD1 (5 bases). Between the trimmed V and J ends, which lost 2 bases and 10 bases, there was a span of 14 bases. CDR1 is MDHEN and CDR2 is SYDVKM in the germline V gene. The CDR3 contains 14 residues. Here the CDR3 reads CASSLGQGIGKLFF. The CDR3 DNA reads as TGTGCCAGCAGTTTAGGGCAGGGAATCGGAAAACTGTTTTTT.

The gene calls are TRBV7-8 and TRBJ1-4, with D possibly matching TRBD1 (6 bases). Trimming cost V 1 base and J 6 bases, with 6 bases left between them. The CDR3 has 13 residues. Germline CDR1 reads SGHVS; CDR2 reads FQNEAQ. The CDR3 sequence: CASSLDRDEKLFF. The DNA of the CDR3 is TGTGCCAGCAGCTTAGACAGGGATGAAAAACTGTTTTTT.

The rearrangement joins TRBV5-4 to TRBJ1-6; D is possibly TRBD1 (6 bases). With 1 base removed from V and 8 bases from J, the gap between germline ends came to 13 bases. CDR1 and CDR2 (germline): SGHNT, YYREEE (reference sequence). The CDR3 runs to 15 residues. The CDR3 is CASSLLQGNDSPLHF. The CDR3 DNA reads TGTGCCAGCAGCTTGTTACAGGGAAACGATTCACCCCTCCACTTT.

The CDR3 DNA is TGTGCCAGCAGCTCCCCCCGCGGGATTGAGCAGTTCTTC. This encodes CASSSPRGIEQFF. This rearrangement joins TRBV7-9 to TRBJ2-1; maybe TRBD2 (6 bases). The germline V and J ends were trimmed by 4 bases and 9 bases, with 13 bases remaining between them. The V gene's germline CDR1 is SEHNR and CDR2 FQNEAQ (reference sequence). CDR3 length: 13 residues.

The CDR3 here is CASSLEDRTLYGYTF. CDR3 bases: TGTGCCAGCAGCTTGGAAGACAGAACTCTCTATGGCTACACCTTC. The chain uses TRBV5-6 and TRBJ1-2; possible D gene TRBD1, 5 bases. Germline-derived CDR1 and CDR2 are SGHDT and YYEEEE. V dropped 0 bases and J dropped 4 bases, with 13 bases sitting between them. CDR3 length: 15 residues. Supplemented by reference TRBV5-6 and TRBJ1-2, the full variable domain reads DAGVTQSPTHLIKTRGQQVTLRCSPKSGHDTVSWYQQALGQGPQFIFQYYEEEERQRGNFPDRFSGHQFPNYSSELNVNALLLGDSALYLCASSLEDRTLYGYTFGSGTRLTVV.

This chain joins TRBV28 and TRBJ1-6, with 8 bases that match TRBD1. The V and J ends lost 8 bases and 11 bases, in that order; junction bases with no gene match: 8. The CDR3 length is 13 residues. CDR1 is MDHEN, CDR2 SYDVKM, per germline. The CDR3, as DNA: TGTGCCAGCCAAGGGACAGGTTTGGCACCCCTCCACTTT. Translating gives CASQGTGLAPLHF.

The CDR3 DNA sequence: TGTGCCAGTACCCCTTTGAGGGGACAGCATCTAGAAGGGGATGAGCAGTTCTTC. Protein product: CASTPLRGQHLEGDEQFF. V usage is TRBV19 and J usage is TRBJ2-1; TRBD1 matches 7 bases. This CDR3 spans 18 amino acids. The V segment lost 7 bases and the J segment 8 bases; nucleotides outside the gene matches: 23. Germline CDR1 reads LNHDA; CDR2 reads SQIVND (reference sequence).

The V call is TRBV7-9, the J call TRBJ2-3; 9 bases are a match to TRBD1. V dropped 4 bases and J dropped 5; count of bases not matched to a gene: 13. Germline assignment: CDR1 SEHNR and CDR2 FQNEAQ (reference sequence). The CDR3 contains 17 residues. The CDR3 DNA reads TGTGCCAGCAGCTCTAATCGACAGGGGGTTGAAGTAGATACGCAGTATTTT. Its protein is CASSSNRQGVEVDTQYF.

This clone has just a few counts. CDR3 DNA sequence: TGTGCCAGCTCACCTGTAGACAGGGCTTGGGCTTCTGAATATGGCTACACCTTC. This translates into CASSPVDRAWASEYGYTF. This chain connects TRBV18 to TRBJ1-2; 7 bases are shared with TRBD1. Trimming cost V 3 bases and J 5 bases; bases outside gene matches: 18. The germline V gene has CDR1 KGHSH and CDR2 LQKENI. CDR3 length: 18 amino acids.

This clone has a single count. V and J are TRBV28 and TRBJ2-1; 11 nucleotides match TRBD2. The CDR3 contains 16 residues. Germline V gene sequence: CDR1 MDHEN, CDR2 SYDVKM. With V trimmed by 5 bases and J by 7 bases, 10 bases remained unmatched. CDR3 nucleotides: TGTGCCAGCAGTGTCACTACTAGCGGGAGCTTAAATGAGCAGTTCTTC. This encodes CASSVTTSGSLNEQFF.

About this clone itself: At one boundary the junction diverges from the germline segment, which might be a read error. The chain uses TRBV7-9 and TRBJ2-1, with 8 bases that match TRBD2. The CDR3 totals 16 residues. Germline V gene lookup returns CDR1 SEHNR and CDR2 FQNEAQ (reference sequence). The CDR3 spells CSSSLIGGLGLDEQFF. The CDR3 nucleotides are TGTTCCAGCAGCTTAATTGGGGGACTAGGCTTGGATGAGCAGTTCTTC.

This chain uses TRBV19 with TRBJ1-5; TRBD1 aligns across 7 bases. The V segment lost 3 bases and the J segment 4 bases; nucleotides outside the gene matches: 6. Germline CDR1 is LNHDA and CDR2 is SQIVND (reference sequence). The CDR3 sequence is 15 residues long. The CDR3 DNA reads TGTGCCAGTAGTATCACAGGGGCAGAGAATCAGCCCCAGCATTTT. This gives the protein CASSITGAENQPQHF.

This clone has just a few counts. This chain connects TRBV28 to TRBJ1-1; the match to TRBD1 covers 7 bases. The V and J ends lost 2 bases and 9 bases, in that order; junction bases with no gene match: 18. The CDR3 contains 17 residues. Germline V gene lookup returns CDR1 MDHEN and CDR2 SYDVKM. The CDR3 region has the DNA TGTGCCAGCAGTTTACCGAATCGACAGGGTTGGAGAGGGAAAGCTTTCTTT. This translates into CASSLPNRQGWRGKAFF.

The CDR3 nucleotides read TGCGCCAGCAGCCAACCGGGACAGGGTGGGGAAAAACTGTTTTTT. It codes for CASSQPGQGGEKLFF. The chain has TRBV4-1 and TRBJ1-4; 9 bases are a match to TRBD1. CDR1 is MGHRA and CDR2 is YSYEKL in the germline V gene. The CDR3 consists of 15 residues. Trimming cost V 2 bases and J 8 bases; bases outside gene matches: 6.

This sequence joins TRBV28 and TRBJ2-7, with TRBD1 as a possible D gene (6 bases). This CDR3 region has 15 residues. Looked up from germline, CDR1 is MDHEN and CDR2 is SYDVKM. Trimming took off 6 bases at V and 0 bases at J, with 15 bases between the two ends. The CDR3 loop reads CASSPRGQSSYEQYF. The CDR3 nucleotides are TGTGCCAGCAGCCCCAGGGGCCAGAGCTCCTACGAGCAGTACTTC.

The CDR3 nucleotides read TGTGCCAGCAGTTTCGCCTCGGCTGCGGATGGGGCCGAGGGCTACACCTTC. Translating gives CASSFASAADGAEGYTF. V usage is TRBV27 and J usage is TRBJ1-2, with D possibly matching TRBD1 (5 bases). V shed 3 bases and J shed 8 bases, with 25 bases lying between them. Germline V lookup: CDR1 MNHEY, CDR2 SMNVEV (reference sequence). CDR3 length: 17 residues.

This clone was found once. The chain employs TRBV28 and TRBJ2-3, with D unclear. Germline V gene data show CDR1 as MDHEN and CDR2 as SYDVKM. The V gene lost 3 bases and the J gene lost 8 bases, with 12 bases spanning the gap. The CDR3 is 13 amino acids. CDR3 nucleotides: TGTGCCAGCAGTTTTCCCGGTATCGGTACGCAGTATTTT. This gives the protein CASSFPGIGTQYF. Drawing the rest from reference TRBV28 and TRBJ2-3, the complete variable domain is DVKVTQSSRYLVKRTGEKVFLECVQDMDHENMFWYRQDPGLGLRLIYFSYDVKMKEKGDIPEGYSVSREKKERFSLILESASTNQTSMYLCASSFPGIGTQYFGPGTRLTVL.

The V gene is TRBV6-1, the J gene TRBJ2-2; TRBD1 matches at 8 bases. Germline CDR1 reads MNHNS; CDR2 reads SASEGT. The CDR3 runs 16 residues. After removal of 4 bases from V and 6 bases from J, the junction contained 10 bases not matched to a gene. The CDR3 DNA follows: TGTGCCAGCAGTGCCTCGGGATTGACAGGGGCCGGGGAGCTGTTTTTT. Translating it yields CASSASGLTGAGELFF.

The CDR3 sequence is CASSSGGYEQYF. The CDR3 DNA follows: TGTGCCAGCAGTTCAGGGGGCTACGAGCAGTACTTC. This chain connects TRBV27 to TRBJ2-7, with 7 bases that match TRBD1. CDR1 is MNHEY and CDR2 is SMNVEV in the germline V gene (reference sequence). CDR3 length: 12 amino acids. Trimming at V came to 4 bases and at J to 3 bases, leaving 0 bases not matched to a gene.

The CDR3: CASRFDAGETQYF. Here the CDR3 DNA reads TGTGCCAGCAGGTTCGACGCGGGGGAGACCCAGTACTTC. This rearrangement joins TRBV28 to TRBJ2-5; D may be TRBD2 (6 bases). V dropped 6 bases and J dropped 5 bases, with 13 bases sitting between them. CDR3 length: 13 residues. CDR1 is MDHEN and CDR2 is SYDVKM in the germline V gene.

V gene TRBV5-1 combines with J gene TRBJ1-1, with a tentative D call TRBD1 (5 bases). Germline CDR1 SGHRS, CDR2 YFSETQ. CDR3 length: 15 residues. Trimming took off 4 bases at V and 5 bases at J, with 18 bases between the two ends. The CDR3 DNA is TGCGCCAGCAGCCCCTATAGGGCAAGGGGAACTGAAGCTTTCTTT. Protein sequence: CASSPYRARGTEAFF.

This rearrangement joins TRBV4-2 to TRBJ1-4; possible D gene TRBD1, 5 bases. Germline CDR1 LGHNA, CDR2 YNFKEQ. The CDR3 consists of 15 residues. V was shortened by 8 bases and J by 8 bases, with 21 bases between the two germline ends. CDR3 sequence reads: CASHATGGGEEKLFF. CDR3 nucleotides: TGTGCCAGCCACGCGACCGGCGGGGGAGAAGAAAAACTGTTTTTT.

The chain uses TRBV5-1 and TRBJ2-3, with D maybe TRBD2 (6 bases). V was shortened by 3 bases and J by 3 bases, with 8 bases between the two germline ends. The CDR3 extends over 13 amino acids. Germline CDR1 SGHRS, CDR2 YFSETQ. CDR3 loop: CASSSSATDTQYF. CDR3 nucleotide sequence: TGCGCCAGCAGCTCTAGCGCTACAGATACGCAGTATTTT.

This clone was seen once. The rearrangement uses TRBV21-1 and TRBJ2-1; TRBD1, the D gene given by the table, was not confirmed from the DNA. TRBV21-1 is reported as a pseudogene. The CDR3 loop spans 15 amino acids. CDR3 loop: CASSTDRGLYNEQFF. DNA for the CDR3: TGTGCCAGCAGCACGGACAGGGGGCTTTACAATGAGCAGTTCTTC.

DNA of the CDR3: TGTGCCAGCACTTTTATCGGGGTCAGGCAGCCCCAGCATTTT. Amino acid sequence: CASTFIGVRQPQHF. The V gene is TRBV28, the J gene TRBJ1-5; D remains unclear. V was pared by 7 bases and J by 7 bases, with 17 bases between. This CDR3 contains 14 residues. CDR1 is MDHEN and CDR2 is SYDVKM in the germline V gene.

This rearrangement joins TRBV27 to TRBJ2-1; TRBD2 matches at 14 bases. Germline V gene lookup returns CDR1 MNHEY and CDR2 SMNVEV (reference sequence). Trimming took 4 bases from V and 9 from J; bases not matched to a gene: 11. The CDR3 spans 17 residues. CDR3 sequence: CASSSPRLAGGKGEQFF. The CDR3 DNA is TGTGCCAGCAGTTCTCCCCGACTAGCGGGAGGGAAGGGTGAGCAGTTCTTC.